The rows below give T cell receptor beta chains drawn from one sample of a study of human T cells and chemical hapten exposure. One entry per CDR3 protein results from TCRdb running MiXCR on the RACE reads. The sample holds tens of thousands of distinct CDR3 sequences, approximately 11% seen once. The sequences come from whole blood, collected in connection with sensitization to the hapten diphenylcyclopropenone (DPC). These receptors all come from a woman in her thirties with alopecia areata. Some clones in this sample may be carry-over from other donors' samples. The conserved cysteine and the conserved F or W are not part of the CDR3 here. The D gene is left open where the match is weak.

D,V,CDR3
-,TRBV4-2,ASSQPEETQY
-,TRBV11-2,ASSLAHGGRNQPQH
-,TRBV29-1,SGMNQSQPQH
-,TRBV7-2,ASSTRAGFHLNYEQY
-,TRBV7-9,ASRSRADTQY
-,TRBV12-3/TRBV12-4,ASSLSDPNTEAF
-,TRBV18,ASSFNRENEQF
-,TRBV30,AWSVPGREKLF
-,TRBV9,ASADSYNSPLH
TRBD1,TRBV29-1,SVFDRENQPQH
TRBD2,TRBV9,ASSETSGTYNEQF
-,TRBV28,ASSLRVQGKLF
TRBD2,TRBV7-2,ASSLAERGRAGGELF
TRBD2,TRBV7-2,ASSWVLAAGTDTQY
-,TRBV11-3,ASSLVLETQY
TRBD1,TRBV3-1,ASSRGRGPSNEKLF
TRBD2,TRBV3-1,ASSFNLLGTSGRNEQF
-,TRBV28,ASRRPGSSVYEQY
-,TRBV29-1,SVVGAFYEQY
TRBD1,TRBV5-5,ASSQTGR
-,TRBV19,ASSIKPRGARDNEQF
-,TRBV6-1,ASSGGAETQY
-,TRBV3-1,ASSQGNTEAF
TRBD1,TRBV7-2,ASSPEDLQGAAYEQY